Sequencing of this T cell receptor beta chain was carried out in a study of T cell responses to AZD1222 COVID-19 vaccine. Of note for this clone: Its specificity is not known.

Study-level findings and limits: Reportedly, close to half of spike-specific TCRs are directed against unmutated variant regions. Vaccine-associated CD4 TCRs ranged over spike, dominating at 160-218 and 743-854. Spike-specific TCR breadth and depth both grew after two AZD1222 doses.

The ends were cut back, 10 bases at V and 1 base at J, with 14 bases in the middle. Germline values: CDR1 ENHRY, CDR2 SYGVKD. The CDR3 extends over 13 amino acids. Clones were read by immunoSEQ multiplex PCR, and TCRdb kept only the in-frame ones, dropping some. The data contain approximately 82,000 clones, around 84% of them singletons. The sample in question was peripheral blood, obtained on day 0 of AZD1222 vaccination. This TCR came from an adult in good health. This chain uses TRBV10-3 with TRBJ2-7; the D gene is possibly TRBD1 (6 bases). The CDR3 coding sequence is TGTGCCACCCGACAGGTGGGTTCCTACGAGCAGTACTTC. Translation: CATRQVGSYEQYF.